This T cell receptor beta chain came from a study of technical replicates of blood from a few donors. The data were produced by immunoSEQ multiplex PCR, yet TCRdb's version contains in-frame clones alone and is incomplete. This sample has tens of thousands of clones, with about nine tenths found just once. The CDR3 covers 14 residues. The ends were cut back, 10 bases at V and 4 bases at J, with 17 bases in the middle. Germline CDR1 is MDHEN and CDR2 is SYDVKM. The receptor was derived from a human donor in good health. The V and J genes are TRBV28 and TRBJ2-1, with D possibly TRBD2 on 6 matching bases. Sequencing was done on a sample of T cells isolated from PBMCs. In DNA form, the CDR3 reads TGTGCCATTCGCGGCTTCGGGACTTACAATGAGCAGTTCTTC. This codes for CAIRGFGTYNEQFF. Looking up the rest from reference TRBV28 and TRBJ2-1 gives the full variable domain: DVKVTQSSRYLVKRTGEKVFLECVQDMDHENMFWYRQDPGLGLRLIYFSYDVKMKEKGDIPEGYSVSREKKERFSLILESASTNQTSMYLCAIRGFGTYNEQFFGPGTRLTVL.